These T cell receptor beta chains were read from a single sample in a study of shared clonotypes between healthy human individuals. The repertoire was sequenced with immunoSEQ multiplex PCR; TCRdb's copy has only in-frame clones and lacks some. Among about 2.2 million clones listed, around 93% were seen once. The sample comprised naive CD8+ T cells from PBMCs. These receptors originate from a man aged 18 to 30 in good health. Some clones in this sample may be carry-over from other donors' samples. Each CDR3 is given with its conserved first and last residue. A D gene is named only where the DNA matches it firmly. Only part of the rows carry a size: once, few, many, or a class if the clone is expanded.

d_call	clone_size	j_call	v_call	cdr3_nt	cdr3_aa
NA	NA	TRBJ2-7	TRBV28	TGTGCCAGCAGTCCTACTACAGACTACGAGCAGTACTTC	CASSPTTDYEQYF
TRBD2	once	TRBJ2-7	TRBV19	TGTGCCTCCAAACTAGCGGGGAGCTCCTACGAGCAGTACTTC	CASKLAGSSYEQYF
NA	NA	TRBJ2-7	TRBV7-8	TGTGCCAGCAGCTTAGCGGAGGCAGCGTACGAGCAGTACTTC	CASSLAEAAYEQYF
TRBD1	few	TRBJ1-2	TRBV5-6	TGTGCCAGCAGCCCCTGGACAGGCGCGGGTGGCTACACCTTC	CASSPWTGAGGYTF
TRBD1	NA	TRBJ1-2	TRBV2	TGTGCCAGCAGCGCGGGACAGGGAGTGGGGGACTATGGCTACACCTTC	CASSAGQGVGDYGYTF
NA	NA	TRBJ1-1	TRBV10-1	TGCGCCAGCAGTCCGTCCGGCCTCAGCACTGAAGCTTTCTTT	CASSPSGLSTEAFF
NA	once	TRBJ2-5	TRBV28	TGTGCCAGCAGTTTGTTTGAAGAGACCCAGTACTTC	CASSLFEETQYF
NA	NA	TRBJ2-1	TRBV7-2	TGTGCCAGCAGCTTGTCTAGCGCTCCCTACAATGAGCAGTTCTTC	CASSLSSAPYNEQFF
TRBD1	NA	TRBJ2-1	TRBV19	TGTGCCGTGGGACAGGGTGTCCAGTACAATGAGCAGTTCTTC	CAVGQGVQYNEQFF
NA	NA	TRBJ2-3	TRBV5-1	TGCGCCAGCAGCTTCTCCGTACAGTACACAGATACGCAGTATTTT	CASSFSVQYTDTQYF
NA	few	TRBJ1-5	TRBV4-1	TGCGCCAGCAGCCAAGTTCAGGGTCCATACCCCCAGCCCCAGCATTTT	CASSQVQGPYPQPQHF
NA	NA	TRBJ1-5	TRBV7-2	TGTGCCAGCAGCTTATTCCCCCGAGGCAATCAGCCCCAGCATTTT	CASSLFPRGNQPQHF
TRBD2	once	TRBJ2-5	TRBV27	TGTGCCAGCAGTTTGACTAGCGGGAGAGCCCCCCCAGAGACCCAGTACTTC	CASSLTSGRAPPETQYF
TRBD2	NA	TRBJ2-3	TRBV9	TGTGCCAGCAGACCTAGCGGGAGCAGCACAGATACGCAGTATTTT	CASRPSGSSTDTQYF
NA	NA	TRBJ2-1	TRBV11-3	TGTGCCAGTTCCTCCAGGGGGGCGAATGAGCAGTTCTTC	CASSSRGANEQFF
NA	NA	TRBJ1-2	TRBV5-8	TGTGCCAGCAGCTTCCGCGACCCAAGGTTCGAGTATGGCTACACCTTC	CASSFRDPRFEYGYTF
TRBD1	NA	TRBJ2-7	TRBV11-2	TGTGCCAGCAGCCCCGGACAGGGGATCGAGCAGTACTTC	CASSPGQGIEQYF
NA	NA	TRBJ2-1	TRBV29-1	TGCAGCTCTGCTAGCAATGAGCAGTTCTTC	CSSASNEQFF
TRBD2	NA	TRBJ2-1	TRBV10-2	TGCGCCAGCGAGGGACTAGCGGGAGTTCGGGAGCAGTTCTTC	CASEGLAGVREQFF
TRBD2	NA	TRBJ2-5	TRBV28	TGTGCCAGCAGTTCAGCGGGGGAAGCGGGAGTTGGGGAGACCCAGTACTTC	CASSSAGEAGVGETQYF
NA	NA	TRBJ2-5	TRBV4-1	TGCGCCAGCAGCCAAGTCGGGAGTCGTGAGCAGTACTTC	CASSQVGSREQYF
NA	NA	TRBJ2-7	TRBV4-3	TGCGCCAGCAGCCAAGATCGCATAGGCAGAGCCTACGAGCAGTACTTC	CASSQDRIGRAYEQYF
TRBD1	NA	TRBJ2-3	TRBV5-6	TGTGCCAGCAGCTTGACCGGGACAGGGGGTTGGACAGATACGCAGTATTTT	CASSLTGTGGWTDTQYF
TRBD1	NA	TRBJ2-7	TRBV28	TGTGCCAGCAGTGTGACCGGGACAGGGGGCTATCTTTGGACCCTCGAGCAGTACTTC	CASSVTGTGGYLWTLEQYF
TRBD1	NA	TRBJ2-1	TRBV11-2	TGTGCCAGCAGCTGGGACAGGGTGTCCTACAATGAGCAGTTCTTC	CASSWDRVSYNEQFF
NA	NA	TRBJ1-1	TRBV6-5	TGTGCCAGCAGTTACTCTGAGGGATACACTGAAGCTTTCTTT	CASSYSEGYTEAFF